The subject of this entry is one T cell receptor (beta chain). The CDR3 loop spans 14 amino acids. V was pared by 0 bases and J by 7 bases, with 13 bases between. Germline CDR1 reads SGDLS; CDR2 reads YYNGEE. The source of the sample is a study of cytomegalovirus exposure and HLA in healthy donors. Both 60 Vbeta primers and 13 Jbeta primers went into the PCR. Profiling relied on immunoSEQ multiplex PCR, and the TCRdb table lists in-frame clones only, not all of them. The table records roughly 220,000 clones, approximately 70% of them present only once. J is TRBJ2-5 and V is TRBV9, with D possibly matching TRBD2 (5 bases). The source of this sequence is a woman in her 30s in good health and CMV-seronegative. The sequencing sample was made of PBMCs. The DNA of the CDR3 is TGTGCCAGCAGCGTAGTCTCGGACTTTGGGACCCAGTACTTC. Protein: CASSVVSDFGTQYF.